Sequencing of this T cell receptor beta chain was carried out in a study of shared clonotypes between healthy human individuals. Assay used: immunoSEQ multiplex PCR; TCRdb lists only in-frame clones, some missing. Seen here are some 2.4 million clones, roughly 93% observed once, and the top ten hold about 0.34%. Between the trimmed V and J ends, which lost 10 bases and 5 bases, there was a span of 14 bases. Germline-derived CDR1 and CDR2 are LNHDA and SQIVND (reference sequence). The CDR3 covers 12 residues. The gene calls are TRBV19 and TRBJ2-5; D not resolved. Material: naive CD4+ T cells from PBMCs. Described subset: CD45RA+ positively selected. This TCR came from a man younger than 35 in good health. Some clones in this sample may be carry-over from other donors' samples. The chain's CDR3 is CATSRSTETQYF. The CDR3 DNA follows: TGTGCCACCTCCCGGTCGACGGAGACCCAGTACTTC.